What follows are 22 T cell receptor beta chains derived from one specimen sequenced in a study of shared clonotypes between healthy human individuals (dated by TCRdb to about 2020). Receptor amplification or capture employed the immunoSEQ multiplex PCR assay. Held by TCRdb, this immuneACCESS table contains in-frame sequences only and omits some clones. Under half of the omission traces to an unresolved V gene where checked; the cause of the rest is unknown. The sample table records 1.5 million to 2.5 million clones; approximately 94% of these occur just once. Under 1.5% of the sample is in the top ten clones. For the CD8 naive samples, CD45RO-negative cells were positively selected for CCR7, yielding a CD45RA+CCR7+ population from which TemRA cells were excluded. Sequenced input: naive CD8+ T cells sorted from blood. Taken with the paper, the label for cell subset or site translates to: CD45RA+CCR7+. These receptors were obtained from a man aged 18-30 years in good health.

The chain couples TRBV11-2 to TRBJ2-7, with D unclear. V gave up 5 bases and J gave up 4 bases, with 12 bases separating them. Germline CDR1 and CDR2: SGHAT and FQNNGV. This CDR3 contains 13 residues. The CDR3 DNA follows: TGTGCCAGCAGCCCAGGCAGTAGGTACGAGCAGTACTTC. Translating gives CASSPGSRYEQYF.

V is TRBV5-4 and J is TRBJ2-3; 9 positions agree with TRBD2. V shed 1 base and J 3 bases; nucleotides not matched to a gene: 6. Germline V lookup: CDR1 SGHNT, CDR2 YYREEE (reference sequence). The CDR3 contains 16 residues. CDR3 nucleotide sequence: TGTGCCAGCAGCTTGATTAGCGGGGGTAGGACAGATACGCAGTATTTT. Its protein product is CASSLISGGRTDTQYF.

This chain uses TRBV6-1 with TRBJ1-5, with D possibly being TRBD1 (6 bases). V lost 3 bases and J lost 2, with 14 bases in between. CDR1 is MNHNS, CDR2 SASEGT, per germline. This CDR3 is 16 amino acids long. The CDR3 spells CASSEWGLDRNQPQHF. DNA for the CDR3: TGTGCCAGCAGTGAGTGGGGGCTTGATCGCAATCAGCCCCAGCATTTT.

The chain is built from TRBV7-2 and TRBJ2-1; TRBD2 is a possible D gene (6 bases). The length of the CDR3 is 16 residues. Trimming took 5 bases from V and 5 from J, leaving 19 bases between them. The germline V gene has CDR1 SGHTA and CDR2 FQGNSA. The CDR3 spells CASSPFFAGPNNEQFF. In DNA, the CDR3 is TGTGCCAGCAGCCCCTTTTTCGCGGGGCCAAACAATGAGCAGTTCTTC.

The chain links TRBV28 to TRBJ2-7; D might be TRBD1 or TRBD2, each matching 6 bases. Germline CDR1 is MDHEN and CDR2 is SYDVKM. The CDR3 runs to 18 residues. V shed 6 bases and J shed 3 bases, with 27 bases lying between them. The CDR3 DNA sequence: TGTGCCAGCAGCTTCGGCCCGGGACATCGGGAGATGGACTACGAGCAGTACTTC. Translated, it gives CASSFGPGHREMDYEQYF.

Details on this clone: This same CDR3 is encoded by further DNA sequences in the sample. V usage is TRBV4-1 and J usage is TRBJ1-4; 7 bases match TRBD1. This CDR3 spans 15 amino acids. The germline V gene has CDR1 MGHRA and CDR2 YSYEKL. Germline trimming cut 0 bases from V and 7 bases from J; bases unmatched to any gene: 5. CDR3 sequence reads: CASSQEQGLGEKLFF. The CDR3 DNA reads as TGCGCCAGCAGCCAAGAACAGGGGTTGGGTGAAAAACTGTTTTTT.

The chain couples TRBV7-2 to TRBJ2-7, with 7 bases matching TRBD2. The V and J ends lost 2 bases and 2 bases, in that order; junction bases with no gene match: 9. Germline CDR1 SGHTA, CDR2 FQGNSA. The CDR3 consists of 16 residues. This CDR3 reads CASSLSTGGGTYEQYF. The CDR3 DNA sequence: TGTGCCAGCAGCTTATCCACGGGAGGTGGGACCTACGAGCAGTACTTC.

V is TRBV27 and J is TRBJ2-1; D gene ambiguous. From germline, CDR1 is MNHEY and CDR2 SMNVEV (reference sequence). This CDR3 contains 13 residues. V was cut by 6 bases and J by 6 bases, with 12 bases left in between. This CDR3 is CASSILSGNEQFF. CDR3 coding DNA: TGTGCCAGCAGCATCCTGTCGGGCAATGAGCAGTTCTTC.

The CDR3 DNA follows: TGTGCCAGCAGCTCGCCGATAGGGATCTCCTACGAGCAGTACTTC. Amino acid sequence: CASSSPIGISYEQYF. The V gene is TRBV11-2, the J gene TRBJ2-7, with D unclear. The CDR3 extends over 15 amino acids. CDR1 is SGHAT, CDR2 FQNNGV, per germline. The germline V and J ends were trimmed by 4 bases and 0 bases, with 13 bases remaining between them.

This clone was seen just once. The chain couples TRBV11-2 to TRBJ2-7; TRBD2 might be the D (6 bases). The germline gives CDR1 SGHAT, CDR2 FQNNGV. The CDR3 runs to 15 residues. Trimming took off 0 bases at V and 4 bases at J, with 13 bases between the two ends. The CDR3 sequence: CASSLEASEIYEQYF. CDR3 nucleotide sequence: TGTGCCAGCAGCTTAGAAGCTAGCGAGATTTACGAGCAGTACTTC.

The chain links TRBV30 to TRBJ2-7; no firm D call. V was trimmed by 3 bases and J by 2 bases, leaving 11 bases between them. CDR3 size: 13 residues. Germline V gene data show CDR1 as GTSNPN and CDR2 as SVGIG (reference sequence). The CDR3 spells CAWSEGSTYEQYF. DNA for the CDR3: TGTGCCTGGAGCGAAGGATCGACCTACGAGCAGTACTTC.

As regards this clone: The same CDR3 can be traced to other DNA sequences in this sample. This CDR3 is CASSSGNSPLHF. The CDR3 nucleotides are TGTGCCAGCAGTTCCGGTAATTCACCCCTCCACTTT. The rearrangement joins TRBV27 to TRBJ1-6, with D unclear. V lost 4 bases and J 6 bases, leaving 4 bases between the germline ends. Germline CDR1 MNHEY, CDR2 SMNVEV (reference sequence). The CDR3 contains 12 residues.

For this clone: The sample holds other DNA sequences that translate to the same CDR3. This chain uses TRBV7-9 with TRBJ2-1, with 9 bases fitting TRBD2. Germline V lookup: CDR1 SEHNR, CDR2 FQNEAQ (reference sequence). Losses at the gene ends were 5 bases for V and 3 bases for J; bases not matched to a gene: 8. This CDR3 spans 16 amino acids. The DNA for the CDR3 is TGTGCCAGCAGCCCCAGAGCGGGAGGTCGCTACAATGAGCAGTTCTTC. Residues: CASSPRAGGRYNEQFF.

The rearrangement links TRBV15 to TRBJ2-7, with D perhaps TRBD1 or TRBD2 (6 bases each). The germline V gene encodes CDR1 LNHNV and CDR2 YYDKDF (reference sequence). Trimming took 1 base from V and 0 from J, leaving 16 bases between them. The CDR3 covers 17 residues. CDR3 region: CATSRAGGHIDSYEQYF. CDR3 in DNA: TGTGCCACCAGCAGAGCCGGGGGACATATTGACTCCTACGAGCAGTACTTC.

Turning to this clone: The sample contains more than one DNA sequence encoding this CDR3. The chain combines TRBV29-1 with TRBJ2-2, with 8 bases identical to TRBD1. Germline loops: CDR1 SQVTM, CDR2 ANQGSEA. The CDR3 runs 12 residues. In DNA form, the CDR3 reads TGCAGTGGGACAGGCAACACCGGGGAGCTGTTTTTT. It specifies CSGTGNTGELFF.

This chain links TRBV27 with TRBJ2-1; 8 bases are a match to TRBD2. This CDR3 contains 14 residues. The germline V gene has CDR1 MNHEY and CDR2 SMNVEV (reference sequence). The ends lost 4 bases at V and 4 bases at J; junction bases unmatched: 3. The CDR3 spells CASSSSGQYNEQFF. The CDR3 DNA is TGTGCCAGCAGTTCTAGCGGGCAATACAATGAGCAGTTCTTC.

The chain links TRBV28 to TRBJ2-2; D gene unclear. This CDR3 contains 16 residues. The V and J ends lost 8 bases and 4 bases respectively, with 20 bases between them. Germline V gene lookup returns CDR1 MDHEN and CDR2 SYDVKM. The CDR3 here is CASERSGVFGTGELFF. Here the CDR3 DNA reads TGTGCCAGCGAAAGGTCCGGAGTGTTCGGCACCGGGGAGCTGTTTTTT.

The chain couples TRBV30 to TRBJ2-1; D perhaps matches TRBD2 (6 bases). CDR3 length: 11 amino acids. The V gene lost 2 bases and the J gene lost 9 bases, with 8 bases spanning the gap. Germline lookup yields CDR1 GTSNPN and CDR2 SVGIG (reference sequence). The CDR3 loop reads CAWSMGGEQFF. DNA for the CDR3: TGTGCCTGGAGTATGGGAGGTGAGCAGTTCTTC.

The genes are TRBV2 and TRBJ2-3; 7 bases map to TRBD2. Germline CDR1 reads SNHLY; CDR2 reads FYNNEI. Trimming removed 8 bases from V and 0 bases from J; junction bases left unmatched: 11. CDR3 length: 16 amino acids. Here the CDR3 DNA reads TGTGCCAGCTCTCCACTAGCGAGCGACAGCACAGATACGCAGTATTTT. This sequence encodes CASSPLASDSTDTQYF.

This rearrangement joins TRBV2 to TRBJ1-2; no definite D call. The CDR3 sequence is 12 residues long. The V gene's germline CDR1 is SNHLY and CDR2 FYNNEI. V gave up 7 bases and J gave up 6 bases, with 12 bases separating them. The CDR3: CASIRSWDGYTF. In DNA, the CDR3 is TGTGCCAGCATCCGGTCCTGGGATGGCTACACCTTC. Complete variable domain (other parts from reference TRBV2 and TRBJ1-2): EPEVTQTPSHQVTQMGQEVILRCVPISNHLYFYWYRQILGQKVEFLVSFYNNEISEKSEIFDDQFSVERPDGSNFTLKIRSTKLEDSAMYFCASIRSWDGYTFGSGTRLTVV.

The chain links TRBV4-1 to TRBJ1-6, with D uncertain. The CDR3 is 13 residues long. V dropped 1 base and J dropped 10 bases, with 8 bases sitting between them. Germline CDR1 MGHRA, CDR2 YSYEKL. CDR3 protein: CASSQGGASPLHF. The DNA for the CDR3 is TGCGCCAGCAGCCAAGGGGGAGCCTCACCCCTCCACTTT.

The V call is TRBV28, the J call TRBJ1-2, with D possibly being TRBD1 (6 bases). Germline lookup yields CDR1 MDHEN and CDR2 SYDVKM. V gave up 5 bases and J gave up 3 bases, with 22 bases separating them. The CDR3 runs to 17 residues. The CDR3 region is CASSTDRLGGRYYGYTF. CDR3 coding DNA: TGTGCCAGCAGTACTGACAGGCTAGGGGGTAGATACTATGGCTACACCTTC.